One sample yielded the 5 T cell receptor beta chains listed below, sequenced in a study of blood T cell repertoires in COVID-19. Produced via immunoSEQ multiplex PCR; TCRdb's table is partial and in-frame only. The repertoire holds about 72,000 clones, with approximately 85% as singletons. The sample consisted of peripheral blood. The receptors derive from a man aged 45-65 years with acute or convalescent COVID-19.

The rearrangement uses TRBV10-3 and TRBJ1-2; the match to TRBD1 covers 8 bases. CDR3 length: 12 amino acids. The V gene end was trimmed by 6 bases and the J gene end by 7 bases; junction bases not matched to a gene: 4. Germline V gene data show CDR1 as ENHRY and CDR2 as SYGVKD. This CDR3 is CAIRTGAGGYTF. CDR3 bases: TGTGCCATCAGGACAGGGGCGGGTGGCTACACCTTC.

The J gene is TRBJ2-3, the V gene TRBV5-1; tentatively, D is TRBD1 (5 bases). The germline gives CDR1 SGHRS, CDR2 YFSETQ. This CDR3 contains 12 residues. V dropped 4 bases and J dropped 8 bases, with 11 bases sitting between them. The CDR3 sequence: CASSGWGVTQYF. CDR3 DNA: TGCGCCAGCAGCGGCTGGGGCGTTACGCAGTATTTT.

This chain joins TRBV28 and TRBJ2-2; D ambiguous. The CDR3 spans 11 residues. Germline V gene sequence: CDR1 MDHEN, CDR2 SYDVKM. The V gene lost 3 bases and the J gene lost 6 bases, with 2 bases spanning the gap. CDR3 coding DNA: TGTGCCAGCAGTTTCGCCGGGGAGCTGTTTTTT. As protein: CASSFAGELFF.

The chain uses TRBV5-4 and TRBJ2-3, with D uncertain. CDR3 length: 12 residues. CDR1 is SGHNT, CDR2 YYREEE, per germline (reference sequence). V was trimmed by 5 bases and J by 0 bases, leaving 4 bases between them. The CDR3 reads CASSLSTDTQYF. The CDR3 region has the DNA TGTGCCAGCAGTTTAAGCACAGATACGCAGTATTTT. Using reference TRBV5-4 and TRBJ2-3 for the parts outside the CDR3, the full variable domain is ETGVTQSPTHLIKTRGQQVTLRCSSQSGHNTVSWYQQALGQGPQFIFQYYREEENGRGNFPPRFSGLQFPNYSSELNVNALELDDSALYLCASSLSTDTQYFGPGTRLTVL.

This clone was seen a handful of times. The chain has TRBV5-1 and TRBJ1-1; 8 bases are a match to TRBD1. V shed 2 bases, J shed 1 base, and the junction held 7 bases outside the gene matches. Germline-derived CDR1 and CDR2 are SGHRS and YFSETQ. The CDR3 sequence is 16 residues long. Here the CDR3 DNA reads TGCGCCAGCAGCTTACAAGGACAGGGCCAGAACACTGAAGCTTTCTTT. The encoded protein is CASSLQGQGQNTEAFF.